This record looks at one TCR beta chain sequence and its context. Antigen specificity is unknown. The entry originates in a study of cytomegalovirus exposure and HLA in healthy donors. Overall study findings and caveats: Researchers reported that a few CMV-associated chains were confirmed in vitro as CMV antigen-specific. Productive rates of about 87% or about 30% were seen for most TCR beta V segments in an earlier analysis. Accurate predictions that matched the HLA-A and HLA-B alleles of most subjects were reportedly made from TCR beta sequences. Later analysis reportedly placed an Asian-associated ancestry cluster below the roughly 700-donor mean in N-insertions.

CDR1 is SEHNR and CDR2 is FQNEAQ in the germline V gene (reference sequence). V lost 1 base and J lost 6, with 13 bases in between. This CDR3 region has 15 residues. In the PCR, 60 Vbeta and 13 Jbeta primers were used. Profiling relied on immunoSEQ multiplex PCR, and the TCRdb table lists in-frame clones only, not all of them. This table holds 70,000 to 95,000 clones, about 83% found once. The chain employs TRBV7-9 and TRBJ2-1; D gene uncertain. Specimen: PBMCs. This TCR came from a woman aged 18-29 years in good health and CMV-seropositive. The CDR3 sequence is CASSLVSLSANEQFF. CDR3 in DNA: TGTGCCAGCAGCTTAGTGTCGCTATCCGCCAATGAGCAGTTCTTC.